This T cell receptor (beta chain) was identified during a study of cytotoxic CD8 clonotypes in ibrutinib-treated CLL. Study-level information: The study included 11 relapsed/refractory and under 16 treatment-naive patients; roughly 18 had IGHV unmutated disease. The study recorded mean values of around 250,000 productive templates and tens of thousands of productive rearrangements per sample.

Study findings and constraints: Treatment left the uncommon public clonotypes either contracted or stable in frequency.

Investigators sought sequencing depths of between 1 in 200,000 and 1 in 1 million T cells. Clones were sequenced by immunoSEQ multiplex PCR, and TCRdb holds only the in-frame ones, with some missing. Counted here are about 49,000 clones, about half occurring once; the ten biggest clones make up over 25%. Notes on this clone: No antigen is known for it.

The V end was cut by 2 bases, the J end by 6 bases, with 11 bases between. The CDR3 runs 13 residues. The germline CDR1 and CDR2 sequences are MNHNS and SASEGT. The TCR originated in a human donor with chronic lymphocytic leukemia. This sample comprised PBMCs, obtained after 12 months of ibrutinib treatment. This rearrangement joins TRBV6-1 to TRBJ2-7, with D unresolved. CDR3 sequence reads: CASSELGLREQYF. The CDR3, as DNA: TGTGCCAGCAGTGAACTTGGCCTTCGCGAGCAGTACTTC.